A selection of T cell receptor beta chains follows, all from one sample in a study of regulatory T cells in long-lasting Graves disease. TCRdb itself ran the multiplex PCR reads through MiXCR, one entry per CDR3 protein. The sample has fewer than 500,000 distinct CDR3 sequences, roughly 16% seen once; the top ten hold less than 15%. These data were also reused for a study on T cells in Graves' hyperthyroidism and ophthalmopathy.

This material consisted of peripheral blood mononuclear cells (PBMCs), taken at new diagnosis, from a patient treated with antithyroid drugs. All receptors derive from a middle-aged man with Graves disease. The conserved cysteine and the conserved F or W are not part of the CDR3 here.

V	J	CDR3
TRBV30	TRBJ2-3	AWTIADTQY
TRBV6-1	TRBJ2-7	ASRDRDGGNYEQY
TRBV6-2/TRBV6-3	TRBJ1-2	ASSYSNRDTNYGYT
TRBV28	TRBJ2-3	ASSSQGLPTDTQY
TRBV13	TRBJ2-7	ASSHSGTRVEQY
TRBV30	TRBJ1-2	AWSVNPGAGGYT
TRBV5-4	TRBJ1-1	ASSGDAPYEAF
TRBV6-2/TRBV6-3	TRBJ2-7	ASQRLRDLPYEQY
TRBV6-1	TRBJ1-2	ASYRTGVNYGYT
TRBV19	TRBJ2-2	ASSLYPFGDPGNTGELF
TRBV3-1	TRBJ2-4	ASSQPKRDPKNIQY
TRBV6-1	TRBJ2-1	ASSVRTSGLTFRVDNEQF
TRBV20-1	TRBJ1-6	SAREELLSPLH
TRBV27	TRBJ2-2	ASSRYRGNTGELF
TRBV11-2	TRBJ1-1	ASSLDLDTEAF
TRBV5-1	TRBJ2-2	ASSPYGGDTGELF